What follows are 27 T cell receptor beta chains derived from one specimen sequenced in a study of regulatory T cells in long-lasting Graves disease. The time point is: persistent/refractory GD, antithyroid drugs over 5 years with positive TRAb. PBMCs provided the RNA from which the TCR library was made. Researchers made TCR beta libraries by using iRepertoire HTBI primers and running Arm-PCR on CDR3 regions. TCRdb ran MiXCR on the multiplex PCR reads and lists one entry per CDR3 protein. The sample includes roughly 360,000 distinct CDR3 sequences, roughly 20% of them seen just once. Sequenced here: peripheral blood mononuclear cells (PBMCs), sampled when the disease was refractory, from a patient treated with antithyroid drugs. The receptors were sampled from a woman in her forties with Graves disease.

This clonotype was seen at least ten times. This chain uses TRBV6-1 with TRBJ2-7; D perhaps matches TRBD2 (6 bases). Trimming cost V 5 bases and J 4 bases, with 24 bases left between them. CDR1 MNHNS and CDR2 SASEGT come from the germline V gene. This CDR3 comprises 17 residues. DNA of the CDR3: TGTGCCAGCAGTCAAGGCGGGACTCCTGATCGGCTTTACGAGCAGTACTTC. This encodes CASSQGGTPDRLYEQYF.

At least ten counts were recorded for this clonotype. The chain is built from TRBV7-2 and TRBJ2-3, with TRBD2 identical over 9 bases. Germline loops: CDR1 SGHTA, CDR2 FQGNSA. This CDR3 comprises 15 residues. Losses at the gene ends were 0 bases for V and 3 bases for J; bases not matched to a gene: 1. The CDR3 loop is CASSLAGLATDTQYF. In nucleotides, the CDR3 is TGTGCCAGCAGCTTAGCTGGACTAGCGACAGATACGCAGTATTTT.

This clonotype was detected only a few times. The chain joins TRBV20-1 to TRBJ1-5; D gene uncertain. This CDR3 has 12 amino acids. Trimming pared 7 bases from V and 3 bases from J, leaving 10 bases between. Germline assignment: CDR1 DFQATT and CDR2 SNEGSKA (reference sequence). The CDR3 DNA follows: TGCAGTGTCACGAGACCCAATCAGCCCCAGCATTTT. Encoded protein: CSVTRPNQPQHF.

This chain connects TRBV5-1 to TRBJ2-7; D may be TRBD1 (5 bases). In germline, CDR1 is SGHRS, CDR2 YFSETQ. Trimming left V 0 bases short and J 2 bases short, with 12 bases between. The CDR3 has 15 residues. CDR3 coding DNA: TGCGCCAGCAGCTTGGTGGCAGGGATTGCCTACGAGCAGTACTTC. This encodes CASSLVAGIAYEQYF.

The chain carries TRBV27 and TRBJ2-1; 12 bases map to TRBD2. The CDR3 is 16 residues long. After removal of 4 bases from V and 4 bases from J, the junction contained 5 bases not matched to a gene. Germline assignment: CDR1 MNHEY and CDR2 SMNVEV (reference sequence). This chain's CDR3 is CASSSLGLAGYNEQFF. The DNA for the CDR3 is TGTGCCAGCAGTTCGTTAGGACTAGCGGGGTACAATGAGCAGTTCTTC.

This clonotype occurred a few times. The chain joins TRBV9 to TRBJ2-7; TRBD1 is a possible D gene (6 bases). Trimming left V 3 bases short and J 0 bases short, with 16 bases between. This CDR3 has 16 amino acids. The germline V gene has CDR1 SGDLS and CDR2 YYNGEE. DNA for the CDR3: TGTGCCAGCAGCGATCAACAGGGTGGGAGCTCCTACGAGCAGTACTTC. It is translated as CASSDQQGGSSYEQYF.

This clonotype showed up many times. This sequence joins TRBV28 and TRBJ2-7; 7 bases agree with TRBD1. Unmatched junction bases numbered 12, after V lost 5 bases and J lost 8 bases. Germline V gives CDR1 MDHEN, CDR2 SYDVKM. The CDR3 spans 14 residues. This CDR3 is CASSPEIGTAKQYF. The CDR3 region has the DNA TGTGCCAGCAGTCCCGAAATTGGGACAGCAAAGCAGTACTTC.

This clonotype was seen many times. The genes are TRBV15 and TRBJ1-6; a possible D gene is TRBD1 (5 bases). V was shortened by 0 bases and J by 10 bases, with 10 bases between the two germline ends. There are 14 residues in the CDR3. CDR1 LNHNV and CDR2 YYDKDF come from the germline V gene (reference sequence). In nucleotides, the CDR3 is TGTGCCACCAGCAGAGATTCGAGGGACTCACCCCTCCACTTT. Protein sequence: CATSRDSRDSPLHF. Full variable domain (missing parts from reference TRBV15 and TRBJ1-6): DAMVIQNPRYQVTQFGKPVTLSCSQTLNHNVMYWYQQKSSQAPKLLFHYYDKDFNNEADTPDNFQSRRPNTSFCFLDIRSPGLGDTAMYLCATSRDSRDSPLHFGNGTRLTVT.

This clonotype was detected many times. V is TRBV6-1 and J is TRBJ1-4, with D tentatively TRBD1 (5 bases). The germline V gene has CDR1 MNHNS and CDR2 SASEGT. This CDR3 spans 16 amino acids. V was pared by 5 bases and J by 6 bases, with 19 bases between. The CDR3 loop reads CASSLTPGRKDEKLFF. CDR3 sequence (DNA): TGTGCCAGCAGTCTAACTCCGGGACGGAAGGATGAAAAACTGTTTTTT.

This clonotype occurred many times. The chain employs TRBV12-3 or TRBV12-4 and TRBJ2-5; 9 bases are shared with TRBD2. The length of the CDR3 is 16 residues. J lost 4 bases, V lost 5 bases, and 11 bases had no gene match. The CDR3 spells CASSLLAGKGGETQYF. In DNA, the CDR3 is TGTGCCAGCAGTCTTCTAGCGGGAAAGGGCGGAGAGACCCAGTACTTC.

This clonotype has ten or more counts. The gene calls are TRBV29-1 and TRBJ2-7; TRBD1 is a possible D gene (6 bases). The V and J ends lost 5 bases and 4 bases respectively, with 15 bases between them. The CDR3 runs 13 residues. Looked up from germline, CDR1 is SQVTM and CDR2 is ANQGSEA. CDR3 nucleotides: TGCAGCGTTTTACAGGGTTTGGGATACGAGCAGTACTTC. Amino acids: CSVLQGLGYEQYF.

Many counts were recorded for this clonotype. The chain uses TRBV28 and TRBJ1-4, with 9 positions matching TRBD1. This CDR3 comprises 13 residues. The V gene's germline CDR1 is MDHEN and CDR2 SYDVKM. The V and J ends lost 10 bases and 8 bases, in that order; junction bases with no gene match: 8. The CDR3 sequence: CATRSTGGEKLFF. The CDR3 nucleotides read TGTGCCACCAGGTCGACAGGGGGGGAAAAACTGTTTTTT.

This clonotype was counted ten times or more. The chain uses TRBV10-3 and TRBJ2-7; 9 nucleotides agree with TRBD1. Germline-derived CDR1 and CDR2 are ENHRY and SYGVKD. There are 15 residues in the CDR3. Losses at the gene ends were 6 bases for V and 3 bases for J; bases not matched to a gene: 9. The CDR3 loop is CAIRPGQGHRYEQYF. The CDR3 bases are TGTGCCATCAGACCGGGACAGGGCCACCGCTACGAGCAGTACTTC.

The chain combines TRBV28 with TRBJ2-2, with 8 bases matching TRBD1. The V gene end was trimmed by 4 bases and the J gene end by 3 bases; junction bases not matched to a gene: 4. CDR1 and CDR2 (germline): MDHEN, SYDVKM. This CDR3 has 15 residues. The CDR3 sequence is CASSSGQGYTGELFF. CDR3 coding DNA: TGTGCCAGCAGTTCCGGACAGGGCTACACCGGGGAGCTGTTTTTT.

This clonotype was counted a few times. The chain combines TRBV6-2 or TRBV6-3 with TRBJ1-1; weak D call: TRBD1 (5 bases). This CDR3 is built from 13 residues. Germline V gives CDR1 MNHEY, CDR2 SVGEGT. The V gene lost 6 bases and the J gene lost 2 bases, with 10 bases spanning the gap. CDR3 DNA: TGTGCCAGCAGGGGGGTCCTAAACACTGAAGCTTTCTTT. Translation gives CASRGVLNTEAFF.

Points on this clonotype: The junction and the germline gene differ at one end; a read error may be behind it. V gene TRBV28 combines with J gene TRBJ2-7; 14 nucleotides match TRBD2. Germline CDR1 and CDR2: MDHEN and SYDVKM. CDR3 length: 14 residues. CDR3 sequence (DNA): TGTGCCAGCAGTAAGGGACTAGCGGGAGAGGGTCGGGACTTC. Translated: CASSKGLAGEGRDF.

This clonotype was picked up many times. CDR3 DNA: TGTGCCAGCAGCACACTACAGGGGAGGCAAGAGACCCAGTACTTC. Translated: CASSTLQGRQETQYF. The chain recombines TRBV11-2 with TRBJ2-5; possibly TRBD1 for D (7 bases). CDR1 is SGHAT and CDR2 is FQNNGV in the germline V gene. The CDR3 extends over 15 amino acids. The ends were cut back, 5 bases at V and 2 bases at J, with 15 bases in the middle.

This clonotype was seen ten or more times. The chain carries TRBV12-3 or TRBV12-4 and TRBJ2-5; perhaps TRBD2 as D (6 bases). The germline V and J ends were trimmed by 4 bases and 5 bases, with 14 bases remaining between them. The CDR3 consists of 14 residues. The CDR3 region has the DNA TGTGCCAGCAGTTGGAGGGATACTAGGGAGACCCAGTACTTC. This encodes CASSWRDTRETQYF.

This clonotype occurred a few times. The V and J genes are TRBV20-1 and TRBJ2-7; D could derive from TRBD1 or TRBD2 (5 bases each). Germline V gives CDR1 DFQATT, CDR2 SNEGSKA (reference sequence). CDR3 length equals 13 residues. Trimming removed 5 bases at V and 2 bases at J, with 13 bases between. In nucleotides, the CDR3 is TGCAGTGCTGGGACCCAATTCCCCTACGAGCAGTACTTC. The encoded protein is CSAGTQFPYEQYF.

The chain combines TRBV7-2 with TRBJ2-2; TRBD2 is a possible D gene (5 bases). The CDR3 is made up of 14 amino acids. Trimming pared 3 bases from V and 4 bases from J, leaving 9 bases between. The germline gives CDR1 SGHTA, CDR2 FQGNSA. The CDR3 reads CASSLNGLTGELFF. CDR3 nucleotides: TGTGCCAGCAGCTTGAACGGACTCACCGGGGAGCTGTTTTTT.

This clonotype was observed many times. The genes are TRBV9 and TRBJ2-5; 7 positions agree with TRBD2. The CDR3 totals 15 residues. From germline, CDR1 is SGDLS and CDR2 YYNGEE. V shed 0 bases, J shed 5 bases, and the junction held 7 bases outside the gene matches. CDR3 sequence (DNA): TGTGCCAGCAGCGTAGGGGCGGGAGATGTGGAGACCCAGTACTTC. Protein sequence: CASSVGAGDVETQYF.

This clonotype has just a few counts. V gene TRBV28 combines with J gene TRBJ2-7; 7 nucleotides line up with TRBD1. The germline V gene encodes CDR1 MDHEN and CDR2 SYDVKM. The CDR3 totals 15 residues. The V gene end was trimmed by 7 bases and the J gene end by 2 bases; junction bases not matched to a gene: 11. In DNA, the CDR3 is TGTGCCAGCACCATTGGGACAGATCGAACCTACGAGCAGTACTTC. It is translated as CASTIGTDRTYEQYF.

This clonotype has just a few counts. CDR3 sequence (DNA): TGCAGTGCTAGAGTTAAGATCGTCGGAACTATATCCTACAATGAGCAGTTCTTC. This translates into CSARVKIVGTISYNEQFF. The rearrangement links TRBV20-1 to TRBJ2-1; no clear D gene. Between the trimmed V and J ends, which lost 1 base and 1 base, there was a span of 20 bases. This CDR3 has 18 residues. CDR1 is DFQATT, CDR2 SNEGSKA, per germline (reference sequence).

This clonotype came up many times. The chain's CDR3 is CATSRDLGGDQETQYF. Here the CDR3 DNA reads TGTGCCACCAGCAGAGATCTGGGTGGTGACCAAGAGACCCAGTACTTC. V gene TRBV15 combines with J gene TRBJ2-5; no clear D gene. Germline V gene sequence: CDR1 LNHNV, CDR2 YYDKDF (reference sequence). V lost 0 bases and J lost 0, with 11 bases in between. CDR3 length: 16 amino acids.

In this sample, this clonotype turned up a few times. The chain is built from TRBV27 and TRBJ1-2; TRBD1 is a possible D gene (6 bases). CDR3 size: 16 residues. Trimming removed 6 bases from V and 3 bases from J, with 20 bases in between. CDR1 is MNHEY and CDR2 is SMNVEV in the germline V gene (reference sequence). The CDR3 DNA is TGTGCCAGCAGGCCACTGCTACAGGGTCCCGACTATGGCTACACCTTC. It codes for CASRPLLQGPDYGYTF.

This clonotype was observed a few times. J is TRBJ2-1 and V is TRBV12-3 or TRBV12-4; 9 nucleotides match TRBD2. Germline trimming cut 3 bases from V and 8 bases from J; bases unmatched to any gene: 8. The CDR3 consists of 15 residues. CDR3 amino acids: CASSFGLAGWYEQFF. CDR3 nucleotide sequence: TGTGCCAGCAGTTTCGGGCTAGCGGGATGGTATGAGCAGTTCTTC.

The sample holds many counts of this clonotype. The V and J genes are TRBV28 and TRBJ1-5, with D possibly matching TRBD1 (5 bases). The CDR3 length is 13 residues. The germline V gene has CDR1 MDHEN and CDR2 SYDVKM. Deletions cut 5 bases from V and 15 bases from J, with 20 bases between. The DNA for the CDR3 is TGTGCCAGCAGTGGACTGACAGAGATGCCACTGCATTTT. This gives the protein CASSGLTEMPLHF.